Below are 7 T cell receptor beta chains sequenced from a single sample in a study of blood T cell repertoires in COVID-19. Some clones are missing from TCRdb's copy, which holds only in-frame ones; the method was immunoSEQ multiplex PCR. The sample holds some 170,000 clones, roughly 76% seen once. The sequenced material came from peripheral blood. Receptor source: a woman aged 50 to 60 with active or convalescent COVID-19.

The genes are TRBV28 and TRBJ1-5; D is undetermined. The germline gives CDR1 MDHEN, CDR2 SYDVKM. V dropped 3 bases and J dropped 15 bases, with 18 bases sitting between them. CDR3 size: 13 residues. The CDR3 is CASSFLGEASVHF. In nucleotides, the CDR3 is TGTGCCAGCAGTTTTCTCGGAGAGGCGTCCGTGCATTTT.

This chain connects TRBV3-1 (or the pseudogene TRBV3-2) to TRBJ1-6, with D tentatively TRBD1 (5 bases). With 0 bases removed from V and 8 bases from J, the gap between germline ends came to 17 bases. Germline V gene data show CDR1 as LGHDT and CDR2 as YNNKEL (reference sequence). The CDR3 spans 17 residues. For the CDR3, the DNA is TGTGCCAGCAGCCAAGATCGGGGGACGTCCACTTATTCACCCCTCCACTTT. This gives the protein CASSQDRGTSTYSPLHF.

This chain links TRBV30 with TRBJ1-3, with D possibly TRBD1 on 5 matching bases. In germline, CDR1 is GTSNPN, CDR2 SVGIG (reference sequence). V shed 4 bases and J shed 0 bases, with 19 bases lying between them. The CDR3 runs 17 residues. CDR3 in DNA: TGTGCCTGGACGGGGGTGGCAAGGGGTTACTCTGGAAACACCATATATTTT. Amino acids: CAWTGVARGYSGNTIYF.

This clone was counted a few times. V gene TRBV25-1 combines with J gene TRBJ2-3, with 7 positions matching TRBD1. The V segment lost 9 bases and the J segment 2 bases; nucleotides outside the gene matches: 8. This CDR3 is built from 14 residues. The germline V gene encodes CDR1 MGHDK and CDR2 SYGVNS. The CDR3 sequence: CARNRDRDTDTQYF. The CDR3 region has the DNA TGTGCCAGGAATAGGGACAGAGACACAGATACGCAGTATTTT. Together with reference TRBV25-1 and TRBJ2-3, the CDR3 gives the full variable domain: EADIYQTPRYLVIGTGKKITLECSQTMGHDKMYWYQQDPGMELHLIHYSYGVNSTEKGDLSSESTVSRIRTEHFPLTLESARPSHTSQYLCARNRDRDTDTQYFGPGTRLTVL.

This sequence joins TRBV24-1 and TRBJ1-2; D is possibly TRBD1 (6 bases). Germline V gene data show CDR1 as KGHDR and CDR2 as SFDVKD. The CDR3 length is 13 residues. V lost 4 bases, J lost 6 bases, and 11 bases lay in between. The CDR3 spells CATSDRDTDGYTF. The CDR3 DNA is TGTGCCACCAGTGACCGGGACACTGATGGCTACACCTTC.

Here the CDR3 DNA reads TGTGCCAGCAGTGAACCAGGGAACACTGAAGCTTTCTTT. Its translation is CASSEPGNTEAFF. This chain links TRBV2 with TRBJ1-1; no definite D call. Germline V gives CDR1 SNHLY, CDR2 FYNNEI. Trimming left V 2 bases short and J 1 base short, with 5 bases between. The CDR3 totals 13 residues.

This rearrangement joins TRBV19 to TRBJ2-5; D is ambiguous. Germline V lookup: CDR1 LNHDA, CDR2 SQIVND (reference sequence). The CDR3 runs to 9 residues. The ends were cut back, 9 bases at V and 7 bases at J, with 6 bases in the middle. CDR3 DNA sequence: TGTGCCAGGTCGAGGACCCAGTACTTC. Encoded protein: CARSRTQYF.